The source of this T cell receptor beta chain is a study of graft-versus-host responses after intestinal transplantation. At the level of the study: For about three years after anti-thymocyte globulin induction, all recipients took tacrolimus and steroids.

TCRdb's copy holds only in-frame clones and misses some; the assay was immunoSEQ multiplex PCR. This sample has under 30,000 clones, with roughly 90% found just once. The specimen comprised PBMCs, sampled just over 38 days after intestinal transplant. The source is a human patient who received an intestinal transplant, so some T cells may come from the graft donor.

The CDR3 reads CASSLVWETYGYTF. CDR3 coding DNA: TGTGCCAGCAGTTTGGTATGGGAAACCTATGGCTACACCTTC. The V call is TRBV28, the J call TRBJ1-2, with D uncertain. The V end lost 3 bases, the J end lost 4 bases, and 12 bases lay between the germline ends. The CDR3 is 14 residues long. Germline CDR1 reads MDHEN; CDR2 reads SYDVKM.